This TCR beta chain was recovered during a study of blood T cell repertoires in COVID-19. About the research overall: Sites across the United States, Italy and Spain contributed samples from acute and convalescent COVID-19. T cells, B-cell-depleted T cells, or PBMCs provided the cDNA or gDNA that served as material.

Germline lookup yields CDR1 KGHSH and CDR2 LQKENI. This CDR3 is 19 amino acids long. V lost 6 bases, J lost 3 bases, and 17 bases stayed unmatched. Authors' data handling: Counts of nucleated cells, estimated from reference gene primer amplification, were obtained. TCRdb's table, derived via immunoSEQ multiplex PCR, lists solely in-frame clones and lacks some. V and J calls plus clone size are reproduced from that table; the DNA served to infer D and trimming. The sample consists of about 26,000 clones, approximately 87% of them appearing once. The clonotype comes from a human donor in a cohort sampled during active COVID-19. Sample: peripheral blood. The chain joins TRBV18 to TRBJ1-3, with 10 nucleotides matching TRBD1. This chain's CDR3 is CASSPTAPGQGSFGNTIYF. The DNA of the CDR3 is TGTGCCAGCTCTCCCACCGCCCCGGGACAGGGGAGTTTTGGAAACACCATATATTTT.